This T cell receptor beta chain was obtained from a study of T-cell reconstitution after alpha-beta-depleted transplantation in children. Construction of the TCRbeta library involved unique molecular identifiers. TCRdb reanalysed the PCR reads using MiXCR and keeps one entry per CDR3 protein. The sample holds approximately 3,800 distinct CDR3 sequences, 9.1% seen once. Study-level findings and limits: There were reportedly several hundred expanded graft clones from which alpha-beta T cells came about two months after transplant. Counts and diversity of T cells one year after transplant came mostly from newly produced T cells. Elevated TCRbeta diversity at day 60 was traced, in some patients, to surviving recipient T cells and thymic progenitors.

This clonotype occurred many times. No antigen is known for it. Trimming removed 1 base from V and 3 bases from J, with 9 bases in between. This CDR3 spans 13 amino acids. CDR1 and CDR2 (germline): GTSNPN, SVGIG (reference sequence). The sequence derives from a male patient aged 2 to 9 who had a stem cell transplant for acute lymphoblastic leukemia, so the T cells may come from the graft donor. The rearrangement uses TRBV30 and TRBJ1-2; possibly TRBD1 for D (5 bases). The source material was PBMCs, mostly from graft donor cells, sampled 180 days after TCRalphabeta/CD19-depleted stem cell transplant. The CDR3 region is CAWSGQGDYGYTF. The CDR3 DNA sequence: TGTGCCTGGAGTGGTCAGGGAGACTATGGCTACACCTTC.